This T cell receptor beta chain was captured by sequencing in a study of graft-versus-host responses after intestinal transplantation. Study findings and constraints: An association linked early post-transplant HvG declines with peak circulating GvH clone levels. Individuals carrying graft-donor T cell macrochimerism showed high graft-versus-host to host-versus-graft clonal ratios in allografts.

As for this clone: The antigen is unknown.

Between the trimmed V and J ends, which lost 5 bases and 4 bases, there was a span of 15 bases. Germline CDR1 is MNHNS and CDR2 is SASEGT. CDR3 length: 15 residues. Assay: immunoSEQ multiplex PCR; the TCRdb copy retains only in-frame clones and omits some. The repertoire holds some 41,000 clones, with roughly 86% as singletons. V and J are TRBV6-1 and TRBJ1-3; D is uncertain. This TCR was recovered from a human patient who received an intestinal transplant, so some T cells may come from the graft donor. The sample was PBMCs, taken 260 to 280 days after transplant. The CDR3 coding sequence is TGTGCCAGCAGTTTTTCCCGGGTAGCCGGAAACACCATATATTTT. Amino acid sequence: CASSFSRVAGNTIYF.